A selection of T cell receptor beta chains follows, all from one sample in a study of response to subunit inactivated influenza vaccine. In TCRdb, the RT-PCR reads were re-called with MiXCR into one record per CDR3 protein. Of 600,000 to 700,000 distinct CDR3 sequences in the sample, around 15% were seen once. This specimen consisted of PBMCs from blood, obtained approximately 15 days before vaccination. Receptor source: a man over 45 who received an inactivated influenza vaccine. Both conserved end residues are part of each CDR3. Each record gives: D gene, V gene, J gene, clone size, CDR3 DNA, CDR3 protein. D genes are given only for firm matches. Clone sizes are given selectively: once, few, many, or a class where the clone is expanded.

TRBD2	TRBV5-5	TRBJ2-1	.	TGTGCCAGCAGCCTCGCGGGGGAGCTTTCCTACAATGAGCAGTTCTTT	CASSLAGELSYNEQFF
.	TRBV5-1	TRBJ2-1	many	TGCGCCAGCAGCTTGGAGGCCGGGAGCAATGAGCAGTTCTTC	CASSLEAGSNEQFF
TRBD2	TRBV6-5	TRBJ2-7	.	TGTGCCAGCATGCTAGCGGGAGGCGAGCAGTACTTC	CASMLAGGEQYF
.	TRBV12-3/TRBV12-4	TRBJ2-6	.	TGTGCCAGCAGTTTAGGGGGCGCAAAAGCTGGGGCCAACGTCCTGACTTTC	CASSLGGAKAGANVLTF
.	TRBV4-3	TRBJ2-7	few	TGCGCCAGCAGCTCTCGACTTAGCTCCTACGAGCAGTACTTC	CASSSRLSSYEQYF
.	TRBV28	TRBJ2-3	few	TGTGCCAGCAGTTTCGTGGGAACCACAGATACGCAGTATTTT	CASSFVGTTDTQYF
.	TRBV18	TRBJ2-2	.	TGTGCCAGCTCACCCCGAGCGGAGTTGAACACCGGGGAGCTGTTTTTT	CASSPRAELNTGELFF
.	TRBV24-1	TRBJ2-1	.	TGTGCCACCAGTGACGGTGCATCGTCTCAGGGGACCTACAATGAGCAGTTCTTC	CATSDGASSQGTYNEQFF
.	TRBV7-6	TRBJ2-1	many	TGTGCCAGCAGCTTAGGGGCGGGATTGGTGGCTGGAAATGAGCAGTTCTTC	CASSLGAGLVAGNEQFF
TRBD2	TRBV4-3	TRBJ2-3	.	TGCGCCAGCAGCCAAGATGGACTAGCGGGGGGTCCGGTTACGCAGTATTTT	CASSQDGLAGGPVTQYF
.	TRBV12-3/TRBV12-4	TRBJ2-2	.	TGTGCCAGCAGTTTAGGGACTAATGGCGGGGAGCTGTTTTTT	CASSLGTNGGELFF
TRBD2	TRBV28	TRBJ2-2	.	TGTGCCAGCAGAAGAGGGGGACTAGCGGGCAACACCGGGGAGCTGTTTTTT	CASRRGGLAGNTGELFF
TRBD1	TRBV27	TRBJ2-1	.	TGTGCCAGCAGTTTAGCCTACAGGGGGAGCAATGAGCAGTTCTTC	CASSLAYRGSNEQFF
TRBD1	TRBV29-1	TRBJ1-1	few	TGCAGCGTTGATGGCCCAGGGGGGATGGCTGAAGCTTTCTTT	CSVDGPGGMAEAFF
.	TRBV9	TRBJ2-4	few	TGTGCCAGCAGCGTAGGACACCGGGACATTCAGTACTTC	CASSVGHRDIQYF
.	TRBV6-2/TRBV6-3	TRBJ2-3	once	TGTGCCAGCGTACCGGAGTATGGGGTAGGATCAGATACGCAGTATTTT	CASVPEYGVGSDTQYF
.	TRBV6-2/TRBV6-3	TRBJ2-5	few	TGTGCCAGCAGTTACGGGGTCAACTTCCAAGAGACCCAGTACTTC	CASSYGVNFQETQYF
.	TRBV11-2	TRBJ2-5	few	TGTGCCAGCAGGGAACAGGTGTACCAAGAGACCCAGTACTTC	CASREQVYQETQYF
.	TRBV27	TRBJ2-7	.	TGTGCCAGCAGACCTCAAACCGGGAACTACGAGCAGTACTTC	CASRPQTGNYEQYF
TRBD1	TRBV15	TRBJ2-2	few	TGTGCCACCAGCACTAGGACAGGGGGGTACACCGGGGAGCTGTTTTTT	CATSTRTGGYTGELFF
.	TRBV20-1	TRBJ2-1	few	TGCAGTGCTAGAGATCTGAGCGGCGCTAGCTCCTACAATGAGCAGTTCTTC	CSARDLSGASSYNEQFF
TRBD1	TRBV7-2	TRBJ2-2	many	TGTGCCAGCAGAGAGGGACAGATCACCGGGGAGCTGTTTTTT	CASREGQITGELFF
TRBD1	TRBV29-1	TRBJ2-1	few	TGCAGCAGAACCGGGACAGGGGAGGATGATGAGCAGTTCTTC	CSRTGTGEDDEQFF
.	TRBV7-8	TRBJ1-5	.	TGTGCCAGCAGCTTAGTCATCGGGGGATATCAGCCCCAGCATTTT	CASSLVIGGYQPQHF
TRBD2	TRBV20-1	TRBJ2-7	.	TGCAGTGCTAGTCCCAGCGGGGGGCAGGCTACCTACGAGCAGTACTTC	CSASPSGGQATYEQYF
TRBD2	TRBV4-3	TRBJ2-2	.	TGCGCCAGCAGCCAAGATCTGGTAGCGGGAGGGCCGGTAAAAGCCGGGGAGCTGTTTTTT	CASSQDLVAGGPVKAGELFF
TRBD1	TRBV4-3	TRBJ1-6	few	TGCGCCAGCAGCCTAAGCCGGGACAGCGGTTCACCCCTCCACTTT	CASSLSRDSGSPLHF
.	TRBV21-1	TRBJ2-7	once	TGTGCCAGCGGACTCACCAGGGGGTGGGCCTACGAGCAGTACTTC	CASGLTRGWAYEQYF
.	TRBV29-1	TRBJ2-2	few	TGCAGCGCCACCGTCGAGAACACCGGGGAGCTGTTTTTT	CSATVENTGELFF
TRBD1	TRBV20-1	TRBJ2-7	.	TGCAGTGTCAGGGGGACAGGGTCCGAGCAGTACTTC	CSVRGTGSEQYF
.	TRBV7-9	TRBJ2-7	.	TGTGCCAGCATGATTGGGGAGGAGCAGTACTTC	CASMIGEEQYF
.	TRBV20-1	TRBJ1-2	few	TGCAGTGCCACCCGACGGACAGCCTATGGCTACACCTTC	CSATRRTAYGYTF
.	TRBV7-9	TRBJ2-2	.	TGTGCCAGCCCCCCTCGAACTAACACCGGGGAGCTGTTTTTT	CASPPRTNTGELFF
TRBD1	TRBV6-1	TRBJ2-7	.	TGTGCCAGCAGTACAGGGACAGGGTACCACGAGCAGTACTTC	CASSTGTGYHEQYF
TRBD1	TRBV6-1	TRBJ1-5	few	TGTGCCAGCAGTCCCTGGACAGGGGCGGACTTGCAGCCCCAGCATTTT	CASSPWTGADLQPQHF
.	TRBV27	TRBJ1-2	.	TGTGCCAGCAGATTTAGAGGGTACGGCTATGGCTACACCTTC	CASRFRGYGYGYTF
TRBD2	TRBV6-1	TRBJ2-7	.	TGTGCCAGCAGTCGGAGCGGGGGGCTCCCCTACGAGCAGTACTTC	CASSRSGGLPYEQYF
.	TRBV4-3	TRBJ2-3	many	TGCGCCAGCAGCCAAGATTTTCGGGATACGCAGTATTTT	CASSQDFRDTQYF
.	TRBV19	TRBJ2-1	few	TGTGCCAGTACGCCTCTAGGGAGTAACTACAATGAGCAGTTCTTC	CASTPLGSNYNEQFF
.	TRBV9	TRBJ2-2	few	TGTGCCAGCAGCGTAGGCGGGGGCGCCGGCACCGGGGAGCTGTTTTTT	CASSVGGGAGTGELFF
.	TRBV5-1	TRBJ2-5	.	TGCGCCAGCAGCTTTTTGGGGCGGAGGTCCCAAGAGACCCAGTACTTC	CASSFLGRRSQETQYF
.	TRBV3-1	TRBJ1-6	.	TGTGCCAGCAGCCAAGAGACGTCTTCACCCCTCCACTTT	CASSQETSSPLHF
.	TRBV29-1	TRBJ2-1	many	TGCAGCGTGGAGACAGACAGTAGCTACAATGAGCAGTTCTTC	CSVETDSSYNEQFF
.	TRBV6-1	TRBJ2-7	.	TGTGCCAGCAGTCAGTCTTGGAGGGGGCATTACGAGCAGTACTTC	CASSQSWRGHYEQYF
.	TRBV12-3/TRBV12-4	TRBJ1-6	.	TGTGCCAGCAGTTTAGCAAATCCGGGGACGGGAAATTCACCCCTCCACTTT	CASSLANPGTGNSPLHF
TRBD2	TRBV7-9	TRBJ2-3	few	TGTGCCAGCAGCCCAACCGGGACTATCGACACAGATACGCAGTATTTT	CASSPTGTIDTDTQYF
.	TRBV6-2/TRBV6-3	TRBJ1-5	.	TGTGCCAGCAGCATCCCCGGACGTAGCCATCAGCCCCAGCATTTT	CASSIPGRSHQPQHF
TRBD2	TRBV6-2/TRBV6-3	TRBJ2-1	few	TGTGCCAGCACACGGGACTATCTGACGGGTGAGCAGTTCTTC	CASTRDYLTGEQFF
.	TRBV20-1	TRBJ2-7	.	TGCAGTGCTATCGGGGGAAAAGGCTACGAGCAGTACTTC	CSAIGGKGYEQYF
TRBD2	TRBV4-3	TRBJ2-6	few	TGCGCCAGCAGCCATCGATACCTAGCGGGGAGCTCTGGGGCCAACGTCCTGACTTTC	CASSHRYLAGSSGANVLTF